Listed below are T cell receptor beta chains from one sample, sequenced in a study of blood T cell repertoires in COVID-19. Clones were read by immunoSEQ multiplex PCR, and TCRdb kept only the in-frame ones, dropping some. Altogether 350,000 to 550,000 clones are present, around nine tenths being singletons, with the ten largest covering approximately 2%. The sequencing sample was made of PBMCs or T cells enriched from blood (not recorded which). The receptors here all came from a woman aged 18 to 35 with acute COVID-19. CDR3s include the opening cysteine and the closing phenylalanine or tryptophan. The order of the fields is D gene, V gene, clone size, J gene, CDR3 protein, CDR3 DNA. D genes are given only for firm matches. Expanded clones are given a class, and other clones once, few, many or no size at all.

>NA|TRBV19|NA|TRBJ1-3
CATSSRLGRDSGNTIYF
TGTGCCACCTCTTCGAGGCTCGGACGGGACTCTGGAAACACCATATATTTT
>NA|TRBV2|NA|TRBJ1-4
CASKQTSFEKLFF
TGTGCCAGCAAACAGACCTCCTTTGAAAAACTGTTTTTT
>NA|TRBV11-3|NA|TRBJ2-6
CASSSLTGANVLTF
TGTGCCAGCAGCTCCCTAACTGGGGCCAACGTCCTGACTTTC
>NA|TRBV28|NA|TRBJ2-1
CASSTRDTSYNEQFF
TGTGCCAGCAGTACGAGGGATACTTCCTACAATGAGCAGTTCTTC
>NA|TRBV5-4|once|TRBJ2-7
CASSLLSSHEQYF
TGTGCCAGCAGCTTGCTCTCTAGCCACGAGCAGTACTTC
>NA|TRBV10-3|NA|TRBJ2-1
CATGWDSASIEQFF
TGTGCCACGGGGTGGGACTCCGCCTCGATAGAGCAGTTCTTC
>NA|TRBV6-5|NA|TRBJ2-2
CASSSRGVYTGELFF
TGTGCCAGCAGTTCTAGGGGTGTTTACACCGGGGAGCTGTTTTTT
>NA|TRBV12-3/TRBV12-4|NA|TRBJ1-4
CASKRSEKLFF
TGTGCCAGCAAGAGGTCTGAAAAACTGTTTTTT
>NA|TRBV10-1|NA|TRBJ1-3
CASSESPRGSGNTIYF
TGCGCCAGCAGTGAGTCCCCCAGAGGCTCTGGAAACACCATATATTTT
>TRBD1|TRBV28|NA|TRBJ1-2
CASTSTPGTGRFGYTF
TGTGCCAGCACCTCAACCCCCGGGACAGGGCGCTTTGGCTACACCTTC
>NA|TRBV27|NA|TRBJ1-4
CASRTGTTNEKLFF
TGTGCCAGCAGAACAGGCACAACTAATGAAAAACTGTTTTTT
>NA|TRBV27|NA|TRBJ2-4
CASMGPGRNIQYF
TGTGCCAGCATGGGCCCTGGCAGAAACATTCAGTACTTC
>NA|TRBV19|NA|TRBJ2-4
CASSIVGGLAKNIQYF
TGTGCCAGTAGTATAGTCGGGGGATTAGCCAAAAACATTCAGTACTTC
>NA|TRBV9|NA|TRBJ1-4
CASSLTDATNEKLFF
TGTGCCAGCAGCTTAACAGACGCAACTAATGAAAAACTGTTTTTT
>NA|TRBV28|NA|TRBJ2-1
CASTGSPYNEQFF
TGTGCCAGCACGGGAAGCCCCTACAATGAGCAGTTCTTC
>NA|TRBV19|NA|TRBJ1-1
CASTQPGMNTEAFF
TGTGCCAGTACCCAACCCGGGATGAACACTGAAGCTTTCTTT
>NA|TRBV7-9|once|TRBJ2-1
CASSLATRLGASSYNEQFF
TGTGCCAGCAGCTTAGCGACTCGGTTAGGGGCCTCATCCTACAATGAGCAGTTCTTC
>NA|TRBV7-3|NA|TRBJ1-2
CASSPTGGRNYGYTF
TGTGCCAGCAGCCCCACTGGAGGACGGAACTATGGCTACACCTTC
>NA|TRBV12-3/TRBV12-4|NA|TRBJ1-2
CASSFLEGEGYTF
TGTGCCAGCAGTTTTTTAGAGGGGGAGGGCTACACCTTC
>NA|TRBV5-4|NA|TRBJ2-5
CASSLAGKETQYF
TGTGCCAGCAGCTTGGCAGGGAAAGAGACCCAGTACTTC
>TRBD2|TRBV5-4|NA|TRBJ2-5
CASREGLAIGETQYF
TGTGCCAGCAGAGAGGGACTAGCGATAGGGGAGACCCAGTACTTC
>NA|TRBV19|NA|TRBJ2-1
CASSKRSRGSSYNEQFF
TGTGCCAGTAGTAAAAGATCCAGGGGCTCTTCCTACAATGAGCAGTTCTTC
>TRBD1|TRBV7-2|NA|TRBJ2-2
CASSAGQVNTGELFF
TGTGCCAGCAGCGCCGGACAGGTTAACACCGGGGAGCTGTTTTTT
>NA|TRBV19|once|TRBJ1-2
CASSIGGQVGYTF
TGTGCCAGTAGTATAGGGGGGCAGGTTGGCTACACCTTC
>TRBD2|TRBV11-1|NA|TRBJ2-5
CASSPGLAKETQYF
TGTGCCAGCAGCCCCGGACTAGCGAAAGAGACCCAGTACTTC
>NA|TRBV27|NA|TRBJ1-5
CASSLQQNNQPQHF
TGTGCCAGCAGTTTACAACAAAACAATCAGCCCCAGCATTTT
>NA|TRBV7-9|NA|TRBJ1-2
CASSSGFYGYTF
TGTGCCAGCAGCTCAGGGTTCTATGGCTACACCTTC
>TRBD1|TRBV27|NA|TRBJ2-7
CASSPWDRGGGEQYF
TGTGCCAGCAGTCCTTGGGACAGAGGAGGAGGCGAGCAGTACTTC
>NA|TRBV6-2/TRBV6-3|NA|TRBJ2-1
CASSYSRQAVRNEQFF
TGTGCCAGCAGTTACTCTCGACAGGCTGTTCGGAATGAGCAGTTCTTC
>TRBD1|TRBV15|NA|TRBJ1-4
CATSRTGTTNEKLFF
TGTGCCACCAGCAGGACAGGGACAACTAATGAAAAACTGTTTTTT
>NA|TRBV12-3/TRBV12-4|NA|TRBJ2-7
CASSSLYEQYF
TGTGCCAGCAGTTCCCTATACGAGCAGTACTTC
>NA|TRBV3-1/TRBV3-2|NA|TRBJ1-1
CASSQVQGLAEAFF
TGTGCCAGCAGCCAAGTTCAGGGTTTGGCTGAAGCTTTCTTT
>NA|TRBV29-1|NA|TRBJ2-7
CSVQGSYEQYF
TGCAGCGTGCAGGGTTCCTACGAGCAGTACTTC
>NA|TRBV6-1|NA|TRBJ2-7
CASSEGPLWEQYF
TGTGCCAGCAGTGAAGGGCCCCTGTGGGAGCAGTACTTC
>TRBD1|TRBV30|NA|TRBJ1-2
CAWTGQGARGYGYTF
TGTGCCTGGACGGGACAGGGGGCAAGAGGCTATGGCTACACCTTC
>NA|TRBV6-5|NA|TRBJ2-7
CASSYLGTLYEQYF
TGTGCCAGCAGTTACCTCGGGACACTTTACGAGCAGTACTTC
>NA|TRBV9|NA|TRBJ2-5
CASSAQGETQYF
TGTGCCAGCAGCGCTCAGGGGGAGACCCAGTACTTC
>NA|TRBV10-3|NA|TRBJ2-7
CAISESGITSYEQYF
TGTGCCATCAGTGAGTCGGGCATAACCTCCTACGAGCAGTACTTC
>TRBD2|TRBV7-9|NA|TRBJ2-1
CASSLERGELFF
TGTGCCAGCAGCCTAGAGCGGGGAGAACTGTTCTTC
>TRBD1|TRBV28|once|TRBJ1-2
CASSLYRGDGYTF
TGTGCCAGCAGTTTATACAGGGGAGATGGCTACACCTTC
>TRBD1|TRBV7-7|NA|TRBJ2-7
CASSPFGDRSLEQYF
TGTGCCAGCAGCCCATTTGGGGACAGGTCCCTCGAGCAGTACTTC
>NA|TRBV5-4|NA|TRBJ1-2
CASSRQFQSAYYGYTF
TGTGCCAGCAGTCGACAGTTTCAATCGGCTTACTATGGCTACACCTTC
>TRBD2|TRBV7-2|NA|TRBJ2-2
CASSYPPSGRANTGELFF
TGTGCCAGCAGCTACCCCCCTAGCGGGAGGGCGAACACCGGGGAGCTGTTTTTT
>NA|TRBV28|NA|TRBJ1-4
CASMGRGAEEKLFF
TGTGCCAGCATGGGGAGGGGGGCGGAAGAAAAACTGTTTTTT
>NA|TRBV4-1|NA|TRBJ1-1
CASRVEGVNTEAFF
TGCGCCAGCAGGGTCGAGGGGGTGAACACTGAAGCTTTCTTT
>NA|TRBV3-1/TRBV3-2|NA|TRBJ2-7
CASSQARVGYEQYF
TGTGCCAGCAGCCAAGCCAGGGTAGGCTACGAGCAGTACTTC
>TRBD2|TRBV24-1|NA|TRBJ2-1
CATKVGGPGGEQFF
TGTGCCACCAAGGTGGGAGGGCCGGGGGGTGAGCAGTTCTTC
>NA|TRBV4-2|NA|TRBJ1-6
CASSQLPSPLHF
TGTGCCAGCAGCCAACTTCCTTCACCCCTCCACTTT
>NA|TRBV19|NA|TRBJ2-3
CASSIFNTDTQYF
TGTGCCAGTAGTATTTTTAATACAGATACGCAGTATTTT
>TRBD2|TRBV28|NA|TRBJ2-5
CASSVLAGVLGTQYF
TGTGCCAGCAGTGTTCTAGCGGGGGTTCTGGGGACCCAGTACTTC
>TRBD1|TRBV5-1|NA|TRBJ2-1
CASSPDGTVYNEQFF
TGCGCCAGCAGCCCAGACGGGACAGTCTACAATGAGCAGTTCTTC
>NA|TRBV19|NA|TRBJ2-7
CASTPGRTALADEQYF
TGTGCCAGTACCCCTGGGAGGACCGCCCTGGCGGACGAGCAGTACTTC
>NA|TRBV5-4|NA|TRBJ2-1
CASSLWRGLAGDEQFF
TGTGCCAGCAGCTTGTGGCGTGGCCTTGCAGGCGATGAGCAGTTCTTC
>TRBD1|TRBV5-4|NA|TRBJ2-2
CASSQPGQGNTGELFF
TGTGCCAGCAGCCAACCGGGACAGGGGAACACCGGGGAGCTGTTTTTT
>NA|TRBV10-1|few|TRBJ1-3
CASSAVSGNTIYF
TGCGCCAGCAGTGCGGTCTCTGGAAACACCATATATTTT